This T cell receptor beta chain was identified during a study of control samples from healthy donors and cancer patients. Method: immunoSEQ multiplex PCR; TCRdb's copy keeps in-frame clones and lacks some. Among about 69,000 clones listed, more than 80% were seen once. Germline CDR1 SGHTA, CDR2 FQGNSA. The V gene end was trimmed by 1 base and the J gene end by 6 bases; junction bases not matched to a gene: 12. The CDR3 is 17 amino acids. The gene calls are TRBV7-2 and TRBJ1-5; 7 nucleotides match TRBD1. The sequencing input was PBMCs. The TCR was taken from a woman in her fifties or sixties with lung cancer. For the CDR3, the DNA is TGTGCCAGCAGCTTAGAAGCAAGGGGGCACGGGGGTCAGCCCCAGCATTTT. Translating it yields CASSLEARGHGGQPQHF.